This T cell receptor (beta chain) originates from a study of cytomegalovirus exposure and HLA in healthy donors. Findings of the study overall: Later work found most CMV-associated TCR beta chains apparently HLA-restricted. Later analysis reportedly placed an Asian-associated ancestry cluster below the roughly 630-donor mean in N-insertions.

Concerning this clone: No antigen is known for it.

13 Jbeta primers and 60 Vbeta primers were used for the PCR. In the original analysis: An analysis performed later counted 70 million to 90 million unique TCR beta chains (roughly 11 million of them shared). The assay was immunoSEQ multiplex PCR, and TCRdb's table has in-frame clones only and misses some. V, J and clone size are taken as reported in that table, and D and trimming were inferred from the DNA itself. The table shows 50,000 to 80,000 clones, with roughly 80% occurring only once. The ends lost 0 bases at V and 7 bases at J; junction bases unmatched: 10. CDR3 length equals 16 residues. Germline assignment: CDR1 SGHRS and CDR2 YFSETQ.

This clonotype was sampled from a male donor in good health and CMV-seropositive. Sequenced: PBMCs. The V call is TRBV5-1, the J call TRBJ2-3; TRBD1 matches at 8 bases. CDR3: CASSLAGQGAGNTQYF. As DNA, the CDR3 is TGCGCCAGCAGCTTGGCCGGCCAGGGGGCGGGAAATACGCAGTATTTT.